This is a list of T cell receptor beta chains from one sample in a study of response to subunit inactivated influenza vaccine. MiXCR was run by TCRdb on the RT-PCR reads, yielding one entry per CDR3 protein. The profile shows around 480,000 distinct CDR3 sequences, approximately 11% of them singletons. The source material was PBMCs from blood, sampled 45 days after vaccination. The source of these receptors is a man in his fifties or sixties who received an inactivated influenza vaccine. The CDR3 runs from the conserved cysteine through the conserved F or W. D genes are given only for firm matches. The size entry is marked missing in some rows and otherwise reads once, few, many or a size class.

abundance	v_gene	d_gene	j_gene	CDR3nt	CDR3aa
many	TRBV12-3/TRBV12-4	NA	TRBJ2-2	TGTGCCAGCAGTCGACCAACCAACACCGGGGAGCTGTTTTTT	CASSRPTNTGELFF
NA	TRBV3-1	NA	TRBJ1-1	TGTGCCAGCAGGAGCGACAGTGAAGCTTTCTTT	CASRSDSEAFF
many	TRBV7-9	NA	TRBJ2-7	TGTGCCAGCAGCTTGGGGAAACTCCGCTACGAGCAGTACTTC	CASSLGKLRYEQYF
many	TRBV10-3	TRBD1	TRBJ1-4	TGTGCCATCAGTGAGGACAGGGACCGTGAAAAACTGTTTTTT	CAISEDRDREKLFF
few	TRBV20-1	NA	TRBJ2-1	TGCAGTGCCAAGGGGGGGAGCGGGCACAATGAGCAGTTCTTC	CSAKGGSGHNEQFF
NA	TRBV12-3/TRBV12-4	NA	TRBJ1-3	TGTGCCAGCAGTTTGTGGGGGGGCGTCAGCCAACTATATTTT	CASSLWGGVSQLYF
NA	TRBV6-2/TRBV6-3	NA	TRBJ1-5	TGTGCCAGCAGTCCCGCGGAGGGCGGTTATCAGCCCCAGCATTTT	CASSPAEGGYQPQHF
NA	TRBV7-2	TRBD2	TRBJ2-5	TGTGCCAGCAGCCCCCTAGCGGGGGGGGCAGAGACCCAGTACTTC	CASSPLAGGAETQYF
NA	TRBV12-3/TRBV12-4	TRBD1	TRBJ1-2	TGTGCCAGCAGCTTATCAGGGGGCGCGAGGGGCTACACCTTC	CASSLSGGARGYTF
many	TRBV20-1	NA	TRBJ1-1	TGCAGTGCCGTCGGGACGGTGAACACTGAAGCTTTCTTT	CSAVGTVNTEAFF
few	TRBV12-3/TRBV12-4	TRBD1	TRBJ2-1	TGTGCCAGCAGTTTAAAGACGACAGGGTTCCATGAGCAGTTCTTC	CASSLKTTGFHEQFF
NA	TRBV5-5	NA	TRBJ1-1	TGTGCCAGCAGCTTGGAGAGGTTAAAAGCTTTCTTT	CASSLERLKAFF
few	TRBV7-8	TRBD1	TRBJ1-6	TGTGCCAGCAGCTCCGGACAGGGGTCAGCTTCACCCCTCCACTTT	CASSSGQGSASPLHF
few	TRBV20-1	NA	TRBJ2-5	TGCAGTGCTAGTATCTTTTCGGGAGCCACGATAGGGGAGACCCAGTACTTC	CSASIFSGATIGETQYF
NA	TRBV7-8	TRBD2	TRBJ2-2	TGTGCCAGCAGCCGTCGCGCTAGCGGATACACCGGGGAGCTGTTTTTT	CASSRRASGYTGELFF
many	TRBV19	NA	TRBJ1-2	TGTGCCAGTAGTAGCGCCCCCTCTAACTATGGCTACACCTTC	CASSSAPSNYGYTF
NA	TRBV14	NA	TRBJ2-3	TGTGCCAGCAGCCAAGCCCTCCTTCACGCAGATACGCAGTATTTT	CASSQALLHADTQYF
few	TRBV5-5	NA	TRBJ2-1	TGTGCCAGCAGCAGCCCTGGGTCAGGGGAACACTACAATGAGCAGTTCTTC	CASSSPGSGEHYNEQFF
many	TRBV5-1	NA	TRBJ2-1	TGCGCCAGCAGCTTGGCCGGGGTGGGCTACAATGAGCAGTTCTTC	CASSLAGVGYNEQFF
NA	TRBV27	NA	TRBJ2-1	TGTGCCAGCAGTTTCATGGGGAATGAGCAGTTCTTC	CASSFMGNEQFF
many	TRBV3-1	NA	TRBJ2-3	TGTGCCAGCAGCTCAAGAGGGGGGTTCACAGATACGCAGTATTTT	CASSSRGGFTDTQYF
many	TRBV6-2/TRBV6-3	NA	TRBJ2-7	TGTGCCAGCAGCTTTCTAGGTTACGAGCAGTACTTC	CASSFLGYEQYF
NA	TRBV5-1	NA	TRBJ2-3	TGCGCCAGCAGCTTGGCGGGGCCCGGAGCAGATACGCAGTATTTT	CASSLAGPGADTQYF
many	TRBV6-2/TRBV6-3	NA	TRBJ1-2	TGTGCCAGCAGGATCCGAGGCCATGGCTACACCTTC	CASRIRGHGYTF
NA	TRBV12-3/TRBV12-4	NA	TRBJ2-2	TGTGCCAGCAGTTTAGCGTCAGCCACCGGGGAGCTGTTTTTT	CASSLASATGELFF
NA	TRBV18	NA	TRBJ2-2	TGTGCCAGCTCCTCGGCGTGGCTTAACACCGGGGAGCTGTTTTTT	CASSSAWLNTGELFF
few	TRBV12-3/TRBV12-4	NA	TRBJ1-5	TGTGCCAGCAGTTTAGCGAAATCTAATCAGCCCCAGCATTTT	CASSLAKSNQPQHF
NA	TRBV5-1	NA	TRBJ2-7	TGCGCCAGCAGCTTGGAACGGGGAACTAACGAGCAGTACTTC	CASSLERGTNEQYF
NA	TRBV7-9	NA	TRBJ1-1	TGTGCCAGCAGCCCGCTCTACGCTTGGGGGAGGATACGTGGAAGTCTGAACACTGAAGCTTTCTTT	CASSPLYAWGRIRGSLNTEAFF
NA	TRBV20-1	TRBD1	TRBJ2-7	TGCAGTGCTGGCTACCGGGACAGGTTCTACCAGTACTTC	CSAGYRDRFYQYF
NA	TRBV7-2	TRBD2	TRBJ2-7	TGTGCCAGCAGCTTAATAGCGGGAGGGCATACGAACTACGAGCAGTACTTC	CASSLIAGGHTNYEQYF
few	TRBV28	NA	TRBJ1-2	TGTGCCAGCAGCTCCGAGGCCTACCATGGCTACACCTTC	CASSSEAYHGYTF
few	TRBV6-1	NA	TRBJ2-5	TGTGCCAGCAGTCCGGGATTTAAAGAGACCCAGTACTTC	CASSPGFKETQYF
NA	TRBV27	TRBD2	TRBJ2-1	TGTGCCAGCAGTTTATTTCAGGGAGGGTCCTACAATGAGCAGTTCTTC	CASSLFQGGSYNEQFF
many	TRBV9	NA	TRBJ1-6	TGTGCCAGCAGCGATGTCGACTCATATAATTCACCCCTCCACTTT	CASSDVDSYNSPLHF
NA	TRBV2	NA	TRBJ1-5	TGTGCCAGCAGTCCCGGGATATTCTCCAATCAGCCCCAGCATTTT	CASSPGIFSNQPQHF
NA	TRBV7-8	NA	TRBJ2-3	TGTGCCAGCAGCTTTGTTGTCGACTATAGCACAGATACGCAGTATTTT	CASSFVVDYSTDTQYF
NA	TRBV7-9	NA	TRBJ1-5	TGTGCCAGCAGCCCGTCAGGCAGGAACAATCAGCCCCAGCATTTT	CASSPSGRNNQPQHF
once	TRBV27	TRBD2	TRBJ2-1	TGTGCCAGCAGTTTAGCGGGAGCGGCGTTGTGGGGCTCCTACAATGAGCAGTTCTTC	CASSLAGAALWGSYNEQFF
many	TRBV29-1	TRBD1	TRBJ2-7	TGCAGCGTAGCCGGGACAGTATCCAAGAGCTCCTACGAGCAGTACTTC	CSVAGTVSKSSYEQYF
few	TRBV20-1	TRBD1	TRBJ1-5	TGCAGTGCTAGTGAAATGGGACAGGGGGGCTTCAATCAGCCCCAGCATTTT	CSASEMGQGGFNQPQHF
NA	TRBV20-1	TRBD2	TRBJ2-1	TGTTGCGGGAGCAGAAGCAATGAGCAGTTCTTC	CCGSRSNEQFF
NA	TRBV12-3/TRBV12-4	TRBD2	TRBJ2-7	TGTGCCAGCAGTTTAGTTGCGGGGGGCATCTACGAGCAGTACTTC	CASSLVAGGIYEQYF
NA	TRBV12-3/TRBV12-4	TRBD1	TRBJ2-3	TGTGCCAGCGGATTGACAGGGGTAACAGATACGCAGTATTTT	CASGLTGVTDTQYF
NA	TRBV6-5	NA	TRBJ2-5	TGTGCCAGCAGTTCCACCCCCAGGGCTCAAGAGACCCAGTACTTC	CASSSTPRAQETQYF
NA	TRBV18	TRBD1	TRBJ2-1	TGTGCCAGCTCACCAGGGACAGGCCAAAGTTATGAGCAGTTCTTC	CASSPGTGQSYEQFF
NA	TRBV5-6	TRBD2	TRBJ2-1	TGTGCCAGCAGCGCGGTAGGACTAGAGTACAATGAGCAGTTCTTC	CASSAVGLEYNEQFF
NA	TRBV28	NA	TRBJ2-5	TGTGCCAGCAGGGGGCGAGAGACCCAGTACTTC	CASRGRETQYF
NA	TRBV15	NA	TRBJ2-1	TGTGCCACCAGCAACCGGGGTCATACTGGAAATGAGCAGTTCTTC	CATSNRGHTGNEQFF
NA	TRBV12-3/TRBV12-4	NA	TRBJ2-2	TGTGCCACCCAAGCGAACGGGGAGCTGGTTTTT	CATQANGELVF
NA	TRBV5-6	TRBD2	TRBJ2-2	TGTGCCAGCAGCGCGACGGGACTAGCGGGGAACACCGGGGAGCTGTTTTTT	CASSATGLAGNTGELFF
NA	TRBV15	NA	TRBJ1-4	TGTGCCACCAGCAGAGGTGGAAACGGACGGTATGAAAAACTGTTTTTT	CATSRGGNGRYEKLFF
few	TRBV12-3/TRBV12-4	NA	TRBJ2-5	TGTGCCAGCGGTGGGGGACCGGTGGAGACCCAGTACTTC	CASGGGPVETQYF
NA	TRBV18	TRBD1	TRBJ1-1	TGTGCCAGCTCACCTCCAGGACAGGCGGGTGAAGCTTTCTTT	CASSPPGQAGEAFF
many	TRBV6-1	TRBD1	TRBJ1-5	TGTGCCAGCAGACGGACAGGGGGCAATCAGCCCCAGCATTTT	CASRRTGGNQPQHF
many	TRBV12-3/TRBV12-4	NA	TRBJ1-4	TGTGCCAGCAGTTCGTGGGGGAGGGAAGAAAAACTGTTTTTT	CASSSWGREEKLFF
few	TRBV4-3	TRBD2	TRBJ2-2	TGCGCCAGCAGCCAGGCCCTACTAGCGGGAGTCCCCGGGGAGCTGTTTTTT	CASSQALLAGVPGELFF
NA	TRBV5-1	NA	TRBJ2-1	TGCGCCAGCAGCTTGGTAAGGGGACGGGGTGAGCAGTTCTTC	CASSLVRGRGEQFF